These T cell receptor beta chains were read from a single sample in a study of control samples from healthy donors and cancer patients. Using immunoSEQ multiplex PCR, the repertoire was profiled, and TCRdb retains in-frame clones only, with some absent. The sample holds about 250,000 clones; 82% are singletons and the top ten take roughly 15%. Source material: PBMCs. The origin of the receptors is a woman aged 60-70 years with lung cancer. Both conserved end residues are part of each CDR3. The order of the fields is CDR3 protein, CDR3 DNA, D gene, CDR3 length, J gene, V gene, clone size. D genes are given only for firm matches. The size entry is marked missing in some rows and otherwise reads once, few, many or a size class.

CASSQIDSDNEQFF	TGTGCCAGCAGCCAAATCGACAGCGACAATGAGCAGTTCTTC	NA	14	TRBJ2-1	TRBV3-1/TRBV3-2	NA
CASSIEGAPKHF	TGTGCCAGTAGTATTGAAGGTGCCCCCAAACATTTT	NA	12	TRBJ1-5	TRBV19	NA
CASGTPMNTEAFF	TGTGCCAGCGGGACTCCGATGAACACTGAAGCTTTCTTT	NA	13	TRBJ1-1	TRBV6-5	NA
CASSQGALSGNTIYF	TGTGCCAGCAGCCAAGGCGCCCTCTCTGGAAACACCATATATTTT	NA	15	TRBJ1-3	TRBV3-1/TRBV3-2	NA
CASSADGVNYYGYTF	TGTGCCAGCAGCGCCGACGGGGTGAACTACTATGGCTACACCTTC	NA	15	TRBJ1-2	TRBV9	NA
CASSISPNTEAFF	TGTGCCAGTAGTATAAGTCCTAACACTGAAGCTTTCTTT	NA	13	TRBJ1-1	TRBV19	NA
CASSRDSTSYNEQFF	TGTGCCAGCAGCCGTGACTCGACCTCCTACAATGAGCAGTTCTTC	NA	15	TRBJ2-1	TRBV7-9	NA
CASSFLTGTGYGYTF	TGTGCCAGCAGCTTCCTCACCGGGACAGGGTATGGCTACACCTTC	TRBD1	15	TRBJ1-2	TRBV5-5	few
CAWAYSPNQPQHF	TGTGCCTGGGCCTACAGCCCCAATCAGCCCCAGCATTTT	NA	13	TRBJ1-5	TRBV30	NA
CSVTEGTVAETQYF	TGCAGCGTGACGGAGGGTACAGTCGCAGAGACCCAGTACTTC	NA	14	TRBJ2-5	TRBV29-1	NA
CASSVGTAGNTIYF	TGTGCCAGCAGCGTCGGGACAGCTGGAAACACCATATATTTT	TRBD1	14	TRBJ1-3	TRBV28	NA
CASSLGQQETQYF	TGTGCCAGCAGCTTAGGACAGCAAGAGACCCAGTACTTC	NA	13	TRBJ2-5	TRBV7-2	NA
CASSWGNTDTQYF	TGTGCCAGCAGTTGGGGGAACACAGATACGCAGTATTTT	NA	13	TRBJ2-3	TRBV25-1	few
CASSPLVGRGTDTQYF	TGTGCCAGCAGCCCCCTAGTCGGGCGAGGCACAGATACGCAGTATTTT	NA	16	TRBJ2-3	TRBV9	NA
CASSAAGTARTDTQYF	TGTGCCAGCAGCGCAGCCGGGACGGCGAGAACAGATACGCAGTATTTT	NA	16	TRBJ2-3	TRBV7-2	NA
CASTRNAGELFF	TGCGCCAGCACACGTAACGCCGGGGAGCTGTTTTTT	NA	12	TRBJ2-2	TRBV5-1	NA